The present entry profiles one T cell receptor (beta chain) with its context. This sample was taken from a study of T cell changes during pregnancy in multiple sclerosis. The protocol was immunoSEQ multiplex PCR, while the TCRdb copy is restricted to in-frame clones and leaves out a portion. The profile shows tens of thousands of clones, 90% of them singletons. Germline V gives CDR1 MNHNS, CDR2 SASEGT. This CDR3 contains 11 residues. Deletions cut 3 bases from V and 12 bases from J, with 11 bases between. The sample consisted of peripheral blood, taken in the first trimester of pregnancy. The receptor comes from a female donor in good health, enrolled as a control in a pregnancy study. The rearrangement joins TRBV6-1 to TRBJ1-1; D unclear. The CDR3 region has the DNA TGTGCCAGCAGTGAGGGAGCCTATACTTTCTTT. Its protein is CASSEGAYTFF.